These T cell receptor beta chains were read from a single sample in a study of shared clonotypes between healthy human individuals. Sequencing was performed with immunoSEQ multiplex PCR; in TCRdb, only in-frame clones are kept and a portion is missing. The top ten clones hold 0.1% to 0.15% of a sample with some 2 million clones, roughly 94% of them seen once. Sequenced input: naive CD4+ T cells sorted from blood. The receptors stem from a man younger than 30 in good health. Each CDR3 is given with its conserved first and last residue. D genes are given only for firm matches. Clone size appears in some rows only: once, few, many, or a class for an expanded clone.

CDR3aa: CASSEAGGTEAFF
CDR3nt: TGTGCCAGCAGTGAAGCAGGTGGGACTGAAGCTTTCTTT
v_gene: TRBV6-4
j_gene: TRBJ1-1
d_gene: NA
abundance: NA

CDR3aa: CASSLLRNAEAFF
CDR3nt: TGTGCCAGCAGCTTGCTGAGGAACGCTGAAGCTTTCTTT
v_gene: TRBV5-8
j_gene: TRBJ1-1
d_gene: NA
abundance: NA

CDR3aa: CASTDGTSGGGYEQYF
CDR3nt: TGTGCCAGCACCGATGGGACTAGCGGGGGGGGATACGAGCAGTACTTC
v_gene: TRBV28
j_gene: TRBJ2-7
d_gene: TRBD2
abundance: NA

CDR3aa: CAITDPARGRTGELFF
CDR3nt: TGTGCCATCACCGATCCGGCGAGGGGGCGCACCGGGGAGCTGTTTTTT
v_gene: TRBV10-3
j_gene: TRBJ2-2
d_gene: TRBD1
abundance: NA

CDR3aa: CASRTLAGVPYEQYF
CDR3nt: TGCGCCAGCAGGACCCTAGCGGGAGTACCCTACGAGCAGTACTTC
v_gene: TRBV10-2
j_gene: TRBJ2-7
d_gene: TRBD2
abundance: once

CDR3aa: CASSEWTSGVPPRTDTQYF
CDR3nt: TGCGCCAGCAGTGAGTGGACTAGCGGGGTACCCCCCCGCACAGATACGCAGTATTTT
v_gene: TRBV10-2
j_gene: TRBJ2-3
d_gene: TRBD2
abundance: NA

CDR3aa: CSVYGGRGKMGSYNEQFF
CDR3nt: TGCAGCGTGTATGGTGGTAGGGGGAAGATGGGCTCCTACAATGAGCAGTTCTTC
v_gene: TRBV29-1
j_gene: TRBJ2-1
d_gene: NA
abundance: NA

CDR3aa: CAIRTSGGAYEQYF
CDR3nt: TGTGCCATCAGAACTAGCGGGGGGGCCTACGAGCAGTACTTC
v_gene: TRBV10-3
j_gene: TRBJ2-7
d_gene: TRBD2
abundance: NA

CDR3aa: CASSRGASTYEQYF
CDR3nt: TGTGCCAGCAGTCGGGGGGCGTCCACCTACGAGCAGTACTTC
v_gene: TRBV6-6
j_gene: TRBJ2-7
d_gene: NA
abundance: NA

CDR3aa: CASSFSSGRYEQYF
CDR3nt: TGCGCCAGCAGCTTTTCTAGCGGGAGATATGAGCAGTACTTC
v_gene: TRBV5-1
j_gene: TRBJ2-7
d_gene: TRBD2
abundance: NA

CDR3aa: CASSDLIFNYGYTF
CDR3nt: TGTGCCAGCAGCGACCTGATTTTTAACTATGGCTACACCTTC
v_gene: TRBV7-2
j_gene: TRBJ1-2
d_gene: NA
abundance: NA

CDR3aa: CASSHDSLNEQFF
CDR3nt: TGCGCCAGCAGCCACGACTCGCTTAATGAGCAGTTCTTC
v_gene: TRBV4-1
j_gene: TRBJ2-1
d_gene: NA
abundance: NA

CDR3aa: CASSFRIRGPNQPQHF
CDR3nt: TGTGCCAGCAGTTTCCGGATAAGGGGCCCCAATCAGCCCCAGCATTTT
v_gene: TRBV28
j_gene: TRBJ1-5
d_gene: NA
abundance: NA

CDR3aa: CASSLPGQGSYEQYF
CDR3nt: TGTGCCAGCAGCCTACCGGGACAGGGTTCCTACGAGCAGTACTTC
v_gene: TRBV5-6
j_gene: TRBJ2-7
d_gene: TRBD1
abundance: NA

CDR3aa: CASSLVQGNTEAFF
CDR3nt: TGCGCCAGCAGCTTGGTCCAGGGGAACACTGAAGCTTTCTTT
v_gene: TRBV5-1
j_gene: TRBJ1-1
d_gene: NA
abundance: NA

CDR3aa: CASRPGGILTSTDTQYF
CDR3nt: TGCGCCAGCAGACCGGGAGGAATACTTACGTCCACAGATACGCAGTATTTT
v_gene: TRBV5-1
j_gene: TRBJ2-3
d_gene: TRBD2
abundance: NA

CDR3aa: CACGQGANEKLFF
CDR3nt: TGTGCCTGTGGACAGGGAGCTAATGAAAAACTGTTTTTT
v_gene: TRBV30
j_gene: TRBJ1-4
d_gene: TRBD1
abundance: NA

CDR3aa: CASNPSGGPYNEQFF
CDR3nt: TGCGCCAGCAACCCCAGCGGGGGTCCTTACAATGAGCAGTTCTTC
v_gene: TRBV5-1
j_gene: TRBJ2-1
d_gene: TRBD2
abundance: NA

CDR3aa: CASSTQGNEQFF
CDR3nt: TGTGCCAGCAGTACACAGGGAAATGAGCAGTTCTTC
v_gene: TRBV2
j_gene: TRBJ2-1
d_gene: NA
abundance: NA

CDR3aa: CATSRDLGLGAEAFF
CDR3nt: TGTGCCACCAGCAGAGATTTAGGGTTAGGCGCTGAAGCTTTCTTT
v_gene: TRBV15
j_gene: TRBJ1-1
d_gene: NA
abundance: NA

CDR3aa: CASSYPDRIFTDTQYF
CDR3nt: TGCGCCAGCAGCTACCCGGACAGGATATTCACAGATACGCAGTATTTT
v_gene: TRBV4-1
j_gene: TRBJ2-3
d_gene: TRBD1
abundance: NA

CDR3aa: CASSSDRAIADTQYF
CDR3nt: TGCGCCAGCAGCTCCGACAGGGCAATAGCAGATACGCAGTATTTT
v_gene: TRBV5-1
j_gene: TRBJ2-3
d_gene: TRBD1
abundance: NA

CDR3aa: CASSSGQFFNQPQHF
CDR3nt: TGTGCCAGCAGTTCCGGACAGTTTTTCAATCAGCCCCAGCATTTT
v_gene: TRBV28
j_gene: TRBJ1-5
d_gene: NA
abundance: NA

CDR3aa: CASSQDGWGTDNEQFF
CDR3nt: TGCGCCAGCAGCCAAGATGGATGGGGGACGGACAATGAGCAGTTCTTC
v_gene: TRBV4-3
j_gene: TRBJ2-1
d_gene: NA
abundance: NA

CDR3aa: CASSESTSRNEQFF
CDR3nt: TGCGCCAGCAGTGAGTCCACTAGCAGGAATGAGCAGTTCTTC
v_gene: TRBV10-1
j_gene: TRBJ2-1
d_gene: NA
abundance: NA

CDR3aa: CASSKGQLSDTQYF
CDR3nt: TGTGCCAGCAGTAAGGGACAGCTCTCAGATACGCAGTATTTT
v_gene: TRBV2
j_gene: TRBJ2-3
d_gene: TRBD1
abundance: NA

CDR3aa: CASSVSWGQASYEQYF
CDR3nt: TGTGCCAGCAGTGTATCCTGGGGACAGGCATCCTACGAGCAGTACTTC
v_gene: TRBV6-1
j_gene: TRBJ2-7
d_gene: TRBD1
abundance: NA

CDR3aa: CAIGSRLAGGASYNEQFF
CDR3nt: TGTGCCATCGGGTCTCGGCTAGCGGGAGGCGCCTCCTACAATGAGCAGTTCTTC
v_gene: TRBV10-3
j_gene: TRBJ2-1
d_gene: TRBD2
abundance: NA

CDR3aa: CAWSGGGNQPQHF
CDR3nt: TGTGCCTGGAGTGGGGGTGGCAATCAGCCCCAGCATTTT
v_gene: TRBV30
j_gene: TRBJ1-5
d_gene: NA
abundance: NA

CDR3aa: CASSAQRGGPTDTQYF
CDR3nt: TGTGCCAGCAGTGCCCAGCGGGGAGGCCCCACAGATACGCAGTATTTT
v_gene: TRBV5-6
j_gene: TRBJ2-3
d_gene: TRBD2
abundance: NA

CDR3aa: CASSLGASGTNEQFF
CDR3nt: TGTGCCAGCAGTTTGGGAGCTAGCGGGACAAATGAGCAGTTCTTC
v_gene: TRBV28
j_gene: TRBJ2-1
d_gene: TRBD2
abundance: NA

CDR3aa: CASSSGLAGRDIQYF
CDR3nt: TGTGCCAGCAGCTCTGGACTAGCGGGAAGGGACATTCAGTACTTC
v_gene: TRBV7-9
j_gene: TRBJ2-4
d_gene: TRBD2
abundance: NA

CDR3aa: CASTVRLDTGELFF
CDR3nt: TGTGCCAGCACCGTTAGGTTAGACACCGGGGAGCTGTTTTTT
v_gene: TRBV2
j_gene: TRBJ2-2
d_gene: NA
abundance: NA

CDR3aa: CASSLWGAFF
CDR3nt: TGTGCCAGCAGCCTCTGGGGAGCTTTCTTT
v_gene: TRBV7-9
j_gene: TRBJ1-1
d_gene: NA
abundance: NA

CDR3aa: CASSLKGGSSYNEQFF
CDR3nt: TGTGCCAGCAGCTTAAAGGGAGGAAGCTCCTACAATGAGCAGTTCTTC
v_gene: TRBV7-3
j_gene: TRBJ2-1
d_gene: NA
abundance: NA

CDR3aa: CASSEWGQPQHF
CDR3nt: TGTGCCAGCAGTGAATGGGGACAGCCCCAGCATTTT
v_gene: TRBV6-1
j_gene: TRBJ1-5
d_gene: NA
abundance: NA

CDR3aa: CAISGSGAGYEQYF
CDR3nt: TGTGCCATCAGTGGGTCGGGGGCTGGTTACGAGCAGTACTTC
v_gene: TRBV10-3
j_gene: TRBJ2-7
d_gene: NA
abundance: NA

CDR3aa: CASSLKGEGYGYTF
CDR3nt: TGTGCCAGCAGTTTAAAGGGGGAAGGCTATGGCTACACCTTC
v_gene: TRBV27
j_gene: TRBJ1-2
d_gene: NA
abundance: NA

CDR3aa: CASSYLAGAGPQFF
CDR3nt: TGTGCCAGCAGTTACCTAGCGGGGGCGGGCCCGCAGTTCTTC
v_gene: TRBV6-6
j_gene: TRBJ2-1
d_gene: TRBD2
abundance: NA

CDR3aa: CASSLAGLGTDTQYF
CDR3nt: TGTGCCAGCAGCTTGGCCGGCCTGGGCACAGATACGCAGTATTTT
v_gene: TRBV5-6
j_gene: TRBJ2-3
d_gene: NA
abundance: NA

CDR3aa: CAISERETQYF
CDR3nt: TGTGCCATCAGCGAACGCGAGACCCAGTACTTC
v_gene: TRBV10-3
j_gene: TRBJ2-5
d_gene: NA
abundance: NA

CDR3aa: CASSLVAGWNSYEQYF
CDR3nt: TGTGCCAGCAGCTTGGTAGCGGGATGGAATTCCTACGAGCAGTACTTC
v_gene: TRBV7-9
j_gene: TRBJ2-7
d_gene: TRBD2
abundance: once